The 7 T cell receptor beta chains in this list originate from one sample, sequenced in a study of blood T cell repertoires in COVID-19. Measured with immunoSEQ multiplex PCR; TCRdb has only the in-frame clones, and not every one. The sample includes roughly 130,000 clones, over 65% of them seen just once. Sequencing input: peripheral blood. The receptors originated from a woman aged 70-85 years with acute or convalescent COVID-19.

In this sample, this clone turned up once. The rearrangement links TRBV12-2 to TRBJ2-7; the table's D gene call, TRBD2, was not cross checked with the DNA. TRBV12-2 is termed a pseudogene. The CDR3 loop spans 15 amino acids. The CDR3 bases are TGTGCAAGTCGTACAGGACTAGCCCTCTCCTACGAGCAGTACGTC. Its protein is CASRTGLALSYEQYV.

The V call is TRBV7-9, the J call TRBJ2-6, with D possibly TRBD1 on 6 matching bases. The V gene's germline CDR1 is SEHNR and CDR2 FQNEAQ (reference sequence). Trimming left V 3 bases short and J 2 bases short, with 11 bases between. This CDR3 is built from 16 residues. CDR3 protein: CASSLGRGAGANVLTF. The CDR3 DNA reads as TGTGCCAGCAGCTTGGGCAGGGGAGCTGGGGCCAACGTCCTGACTTTC. The full variable domain, its missing parts supplied by reference TRBV7-9 and TRBJ2-6, is DTGVSQNPRHKITKRGQNVTFRCDPISEHNRLYWYRQTLGQGPEFLTYFQNEAQLEKSRLLSDRFSAERPKGSFSTLEIQRTEQGDSAMYLCASSLGRGAGANVLTFGAGSRLTVL.

In its sample, this clone was seen once. The chain links TRBV4-3 to TRBJ2-6; D might be TRBD1 (6 bases). Looked up from germline, CDR1 is LGHNA and CDR2 is YSLEER. The CDR3 runs 15 residues. Trimming stripped 6 bases from V and 0 bases from J, with 9 bases between. CDR3 loop: CASSRDNSGANVLTF. For the CDR3, the DNA is TGCGCCAGCAGTAGGGACAACTCTGGGGCCAACGTCCTGACTTTC.

This chain connects TRBV3-1 (or the pseudogene TRBV3-2) to TRBJ1-1, with TRBD1 matching over 8 bases. This CDR3 region has 15 residues. The V gene end was trimmed by 2 bases and the J gene end by 9 bases; junction bases not matched to a gene: 11. Germline CDR1 and CDR2: LGHDT and YNNKEL (reference sequence). CDR3 protein: CASSQRTGRLGKAFF. The CDR3 DNA reads TGTGCCAGCAGCCAAAGGACAGGGCGGTTAGGAAAAGCTTTCTTT.

This chain links TRBV12-3 or TRBV12-4 with TRBJ2-1; possible D gene TRBD1, 6 bases. The germline V and J ends were trimmed by 8 bases and 8 bases, with 16 bases remaining between them. CDR3 length: 13 amino acids. The CDR3: CASDPTGTDEQFF. Here the CDR3 DNA reads TGTGCCAGCGATCCGACAGGAACGGATGAGCAGTTCTTC.

This clone was recorded a few times. The chain links TRBV30 to TRBJ1-2, with 7 bases aligning to TRBD1. Germline CDR1 reads GTSNPN; CDR2 reads SVGIG (reference sequence). The CDR3 runs 16 residues. Unmatched junction bases numbered 10, after V lost 2 bases and J lost 1 base. CDR3 nucleotides: TGTGCCTGGAGTAGGAGGGGGCAGCCACGTAACTATGGCTACACCTTC. Protein sequence: CAWSRRGQPRNYGYTF.

This chain uses TRBV7-2 with TRBJ1-2; D is undetermined. V lost 5 bases, J lost 3 bases, and 10 bases lay in between. Germline lookup yields CDR1 SGHTA and CDR2 FQGNSA. This CDR3 spans 13 amino acids. DNA of the CDR3: TGTGCCAGCAGCGAAGTGGGAGACTATGGCTACACCTTC. Amino acid sequence: CASSEVGDYGYTF.